A selection of T cell receptor beta chains follows, all from one sample in a study of T cell responses to AZD1222 COVID-19 vaccine. Profiling relied on immunoSEQ multiplex PCR, and the TCRdb table lists in-frame clones only, not all of them. The sample consists of some 120,000 clones, about nine tenths of them appearing once. This material consisted of peripheral blood, taken on day 0 of AZD1222 vaccination. These TCRs come from an adult in good health. CDR3s include the opening cysteine and the closing phenylalanine or tryptophan. The D gene is left open where the match is weak. Not all rows give a size; the values are once, few, many and, for expanded clones, a class.

DNA: TGTGCCAGCAGTTACTCGTTCTCCTACTCCTACAATGAGCAGTTCTTC
CDR3: CASSYSFSYSYNEQFF
D: -
size: -
J: TRBJ2-1
V: TRBV6-5

DNA: TGTGCCAGCAGCCCCGACTTGTCCACTGAAGCTTTCTTT
CDR3: CASSPDLSTEAFF
D: -
size: -
J: TRBJ1-1
V: TRBV6-5

DNA: TGTGCCAGCAGTTTCCCTAGTTGGGGGGCGGGAAGCAATCAGCCCCAGCATTTT
CDR3: CASSFPSWGAGSNQPQHF
D: -
size: -
J: TRBJ1-5
V: TRBV28

DNA: TGTGCCAGCAGCTTTGGTTCCTCTGGAAACACCATATATTTT
CDR3: CASSFGSSGNTIYF
D: -
size: -
J: TRBJ1-3
V: TRBV5-5

DNA: TGTGCCAGCAGTTTAAGCTCGGCAGGGGGCGTCTATGGCTACACCTTC
CDR3: CASSLSSAGGVYGYTF
D: TRBD1
size: -
J: TRBJ1-2
V: TRBV27

DNA: TGTGCCAGCAGCCTAGGGACAGGTGAGCAGTTCTTC
CDR3: CASSLGTGEQFF
D: TRBD1
size: -
J: TRBJ2-1
V: TRBV7-9

DNA: TGTGCCAGCAGCGTAGGGCTATCCCGCACAGATACGCAGTATTTT
CDR3: CASSVGLSRTDTQYF
D: -
size: few
J: TRBJ2-3
V: TRBV9

DNA: TGTGCCAGCAGCTTGAGAACACCGGGACAGGGGTGGACCGGGGAGCTGTTTTTT
CDR3: CASSLRTPGQGWTGELFF
D: TRBD1
size: -
J: TRBJ2-2
V: TRBV7-2

DNA: TGCGCCAGCAGCGGGATAGCGGGCAGATCCTACAATGAGCAGTTCTTC
CDR3: CASSGIAGRSYNEQFF
D: TRBD2
size: -
J: TRBJ2-1
V: TRBV23-1

DNA: TGTGCCAGCAGCCCTACAGGGTCAGATACGCAGTATTTT
CDR3: CASSPTGSDTQYF
D: -
size: -
J: TRBJ2-3
V: TRBV3-1/TRBV3-2

DNA: TGTGCCAGCAGTCCACAGGGGGCAGATACGCAGTATTTT
CDR3: CASSPQGADTQYF
D: TRBD1
size: -
J: TRBJ2-3
V: TRBV28

DNA: TGCGCCAGCAGCTTGGGGGGAACAGGGGGACCCAATGAAAAACTGTTTTTT
CDR3: CASSLGGTGGPNEKLFF
D: TRBD1
size: -
J: TRBJ1-4
V: TRBV5-1

DNA: TGTGCCAGCAGTTTGGCAGGGGTCAATCAGCCCCAGCATTTT
CDR3: CASSLAGVNQPQHF
D: -
size: -
J: TRBJ1-5
V: TRBV28

DNA: TGTGCCAGCCAAAACTGGGGGCGGGGGAACACAGATACGCAGTATTTT
CDR3: CASQNWGRGNTDTQYF
D: -
size: -
J: TRBJ2-3
V: TRBV19

DNA: TGTGCCAGCAGCTTAGAGACCACTGAAGCTTTCTTT
CDR3: CASSLETTEAFF
D: -
size: -
J: TRBJ1-1
V: TRBV11-2

DNA: TGTGCCAGCAGCCCCACAACGAATACCGGGGAGCTGTTTTTT
CDR3: CASSPTTNTGELFF
D: -
size: -
J: TRBJ2-2
V: TRBV9

DNA: TGTGCCAGCAGTGAAGCCTGGGGGGGGTATAACTATGGCTACACCTTC
CDR3: CASSEAWGGYNYGYTF
D: -
size: -
J: TRBJ1-2
V: TRBV6-1

DNA: TGCGCCAGCAGCCAAGATTTGGCCGAGCAGTACTTC
CDR3: CASSQDLAEQYF
D: -
size: -
J: TRBJ2-7
V: TRBV4-1

DNA: TGTGCCAGCAGTGAATTTGAAGGAGGGCCCTACAATGAGCAGTTCTTC
CDR3: CASSEFEGGPYNEQFF
D: -
size: -
J: TRBJ2-1
V: TRBV25-1

DNA: TGTGCCAGCAGCTTCTCCTACGAGCAGTACTTC
CDR3: CASSFSYEQYF
D: -
size: -
J: TRBJ2-7
V: TRBV7-2

DNA: TGTGCCAGCAGCCACGGGACAGGGGGCGTCGGCGGGGAGCTGTTTTTT
CDR3: CASSHGTGGVGGELFF
D: TRBD1
size: -
J: TRBJ2-2
V: TRBV7-3

DNA: TGCGCCAGCAGCTCCCCCCCGGGACAAACGAACACCGGGGAGCTGTTTTTT
CDR3: CASSSPPGQTNTGELFF
D: -
size: -
J: TRBJ2-2
V: TRBV5-1

DNA: TGTGCCAGCAGGATAACAGGGGGCGCGGGTGGCTACACCTTC
CDR3: CASRITGGAGGYTF
D: TRBD1
size: few
J: TRBJ1-2
V: TRBV27

DNA: TGTGCCATCAGGGACAGTAACACAGATACGCAGTATTTT
CDR3: CAIRDSNTDTQYF
D: -
size: -
J: TRBJ2-3
V: TRBV10-3

DNA: TGTGCCAGCAGCCATGACAGCTACGAGCAGTACTTC
CDR3: CASSHDSYEQYF
D: -
size: -
J: TRBJ2-7
V: TRBV3-1/TRBV3-2

DNA: TGTGCCATCAGTGAGCCAGGGGGGTCCCAGGAGACCCAGTACTTC
CDR3: CAISEPGGSQETQYF
D: -
size: few
J: TRBJ2-5
V: TRBV10-3

DNA: TGTGCCAGCAGCTTACCGGGCTTCTACTCCTACGAGCAGTACTTC
CDR3: CASSLPGFYSYEQYF
D: -
size: -
J: TRBJ2-7
V: TRBV7-9

DNA: TGTGCCATCAGTGGCCGGGACAAGCAGTACTTC
CDR3: CAISGRDKQYF
D: -
size: -
J: TRBJ2-7
V: TRBV10-3

DNA: TGCGCCAGCAGCCAAAGGAGTCAGGGAGGGGGTGAAAAACTGTTTTTT
CDR3: CASSQRSQGGGEKLFF
D: -
size: -
J: TRBJ1-4
V: TRBV4-1

DNA: TGTGCCAGCACTTCCAGGGGGGACTATGGCTACACCTTC
CDR3: CASTSRGDYGYTF
D: TRBD1
size: few
J: TRBJ1-2
V: TRBV2

DNA: TGTGCCAGCAGTTTGGCGAACACTGAAGCTTTCTTT
CDR3: CASSLANTEAFF
D: -
size: once
J: TRBJ1-1
V: TRBV28

DNA: TGCGCCAGCAGCCCTTCTCTGGCGGGCACGGACACTGAAGCTTTCTTT
CDR3: CASSPSLAGTDTEAFF
D: -
size: -
J: TRBJ1-1
V: TRBV5-1

DNA: TGCAGCGTTGAAGGGCAGTTCAAGAACACTGAAGCTTTCTTT
CDR3: CSVEGQFKNTEAFF
D: -
size: once
J: TRBJ1-1
V: TRBV29-1

DNA: TGTGCCAGCAGCTTCTACCGGACTAGCGGGAGCTCCTACAATGAGCAGTTCTTC
CDR3: CASSFYRTSGSSYNEQFF
D: TRBD2
size: -
J: TRBJ2-1
V: TRBV5-4

DNA: TGCGCCAGCAGCTTGAATCCGGGGGGTAGCAATCAGCCCCAGCATTTT
CDR3: CASSLNPGGSNQPQHF
D: -
size: -
J: TRBJ1-5
V: TRBV5-1

DNA: TGTGCCAGCAGCTTCCGGGACCGGGCCGGGGAGCTGTTTTTT
CDR3: CASSFRDRAGELFF
D: -
size: once
J: TRBJ2-2
V: TRBV11-2

DNA: TGTGCCAGCAGTTTAGACCCACGGGCAGGGGGTAATGAAGCTTTCTTT
CDR3: CASSLDPRAGGNEAFF
D: TRBD1
size: -
J: TRBJ1-1
V: TRBV28

DNA: TGTGCCAGCAGTTTTGCGGACTATGGCTACACCTTC
CDR3: CASSFADYGYTF
D: -
size: -
J: TRBJ1-2
V: TRBV28

DNA: TGTGCCAGCAGTCGAGAGGGGGGGGCAGCAGATACGCAGTATTTT
CDR3: CASSREGGAADTQYF
D: -
size: -
J: TRBJ2-3
V: TRBV2

DNA: TGTGCCAGCAGCCAAGATCCAAGGGTTCAGCCCCAGCATTTT
CDR3: CASSQDPRVQPQHF
D: -
size: -
J: TRBJ1-5
V: TRBV3-1/TRBV3-2

DNA: TGCGCCAGCAGCCTGGCGGATTACCAAAATGAGCAGTTCTTC
CDR3: CASSLADYQNEQFF
D: -
size: -
J: TRBJ2-1
V: TRBV5-1

DNA: TGTGCCAGCAGCTTGGGGGCTAATGAAAAACTGTTTTTT
CDR3: CASSLGANEKLFF
D: -
size: -
J: TRBJ1-4
V: TRBV5-4

DNA: TGCGCCAGCAGCTGGGGGGACAAAGGGCGAGAAAAACTGTTTTTT
CDR3: CASSWGDKGREKLFF
D: -
size: -
J: TRBJ1-4
V: TRBV6-2/TRBV6-3

DNA: TGCGCCAGCAGCCCCCGGGACAGGGGAACTAATGAAAAACTGTTTTTT
CDR3: CASSPRDRGTNEKLFF
D: TRBD1
size: -
J: TRBJ1-4
V: TRBV4-1

DNA: TGTGCCAGCAGTTTTTGGACTAGCGGGGACAATGAGCAGTTCTTC
CDR3: CASSFWTSGDNEQFF
D: TRBD2
size: -
J: TRBJ2-1
V: TRBV27

DNA: TGTGCCATCAGTGGGCGAGGGGACATCTACGAGCAGTACTTC
CDR3: CAISGRGDIYEQYF
D: -
size: -
J: TRBJ2-7
V: TRBV10-3

DNA: TGTGCTAGTGGTCGGGACAGTTTCTACAATGAGCAGTTCTTC
CDR3: CASGRDSFYNEQFF
D: TRBD1
size: -
J: TRBJ2-1
V: TRBV12-5

DNA: TGCAGCGTGGGCAGGGGGAACACCGGGGAGCTGTTTTTT
CDR3: CSVGRGNTGELFF
D: -
size: -
J: TRBJ2-2
V: TRBV29-1

DNA: TGTGCCAGCAGCCACCCCTTGGGATCGAGTGGCTACACCTTC
CDR3: CASSHPLGSSGYTF
D: -
size: -
J: TRBJ1-2
V: TRBV3-1/TRBV3-2

DNA: TGTGCCAGTAGACCCAGACAGGGCCATGGCTACACCTTC
CDR3: CASRPRQGHGYTF
D: TRBD1
size: -
J: TRBJ1-2
V: TRBV19

DNA: TGCGCCAGCAGCCACTCAACAGGGTTATATGGCTACACCTTC
CDR3: CASSHSTGLYGYTF
D: -
size: few
J: TRBJ1-2
V: TRBV4-1

DNA: TGTGCCAGCAGCTCCCTCAGGGGGCTTAATTCACCCCTCCACTTT
CDR3: CASSSLRGLNSPLHF
D: TRBD1
size: -
J: TRBJ1-6
V: TRBV11-2

DNA: TGTGCCAGTAGTATAGATCACCTCCCTATCGGGGCCTCCAAAAACATTCAGTACTTC
CDR3: CASSIDHLPIGASKNIQYF
D: -
size: -
J: TRBJ2-4
V: TRBV19

DNA: TGTGCCAGCAGTTACGGGGGTGGGAGGGTCCCTGAAAAACTGTTTTTT
CDR3: CASSYGGGRVPEKLFF
D: -
size: -
J: TRBJ1-4
V: TRBV6-5

DNA: TGCGCCAGCAGCATACGACAGGGGCCGGGCGAGCAGTACTTC
CDR3: CASSIRQGPGEQYF
D: TRBD1
size: -
J: TRBJ2-7
V: TRBV5-1